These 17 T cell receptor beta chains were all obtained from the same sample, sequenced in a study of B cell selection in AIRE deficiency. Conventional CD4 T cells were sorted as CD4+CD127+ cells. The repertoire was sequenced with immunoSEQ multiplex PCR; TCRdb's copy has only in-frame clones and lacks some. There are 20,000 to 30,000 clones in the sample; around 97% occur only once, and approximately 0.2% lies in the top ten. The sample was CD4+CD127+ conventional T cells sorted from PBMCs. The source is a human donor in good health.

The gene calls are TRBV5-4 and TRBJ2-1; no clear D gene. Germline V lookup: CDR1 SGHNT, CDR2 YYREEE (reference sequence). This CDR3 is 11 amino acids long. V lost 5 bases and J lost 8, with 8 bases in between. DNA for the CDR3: TGTGCCAGCAGTAGACGGGATGAGCAGTTCTTC. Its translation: CASSRRDEQFF.

The CDR3 sequence: CASTQTASSGNTIYF. For the CDR3, the DNA is TGTGCCAGCACCCAGACAGCGAGCTCTGGAAACACCATATATTTT. The chain couples TRBV9 to TRBJ1-3; TRBD1 might be the D (5 bases). CDR1 is SGDLS and CDR2 is YYNGEE in the germline V gene. The CDR3 spans 15 residues. V lost 6 bases, J lost 0 bases, and 13 bases lay in between.

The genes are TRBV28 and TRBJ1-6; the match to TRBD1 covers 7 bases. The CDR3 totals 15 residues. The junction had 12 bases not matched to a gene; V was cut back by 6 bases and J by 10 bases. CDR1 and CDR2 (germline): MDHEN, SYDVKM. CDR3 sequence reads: CASSSHRGGESPLHF. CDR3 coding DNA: TGTGCCAGCAGCTCCCACAGGGGTGGAGAATCACCCCTCCACTTT.

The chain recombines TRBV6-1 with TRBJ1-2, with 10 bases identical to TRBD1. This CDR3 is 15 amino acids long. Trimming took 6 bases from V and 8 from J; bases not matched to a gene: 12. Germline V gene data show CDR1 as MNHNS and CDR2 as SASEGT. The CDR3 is CASRTRTGGLGGYTF. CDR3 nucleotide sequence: TGTGCCAGCAGAACCCGGACAGGGGGACTAGGAGGCTACACCTTC.

CDR3 DNA sequence: TGTGCCAGCGGCCCCCGACCGGGACAGGGAAGTCATAAGGATGAAAAACTGTTTTTT. It specifies CASGPRPGQGSHKDEKLFF. This chain uses TRBV7-8 with TRBJ1-4, with 9 bases matching TRBD1. The CDR3 is made up of 19 amino acids. With 8 bases clipped from V and 6 bases from J, the junction kept 22 bases outside the gene matches. The germline V gene encodes CDR1 SGHVS and CDR2 FQNEAQ.

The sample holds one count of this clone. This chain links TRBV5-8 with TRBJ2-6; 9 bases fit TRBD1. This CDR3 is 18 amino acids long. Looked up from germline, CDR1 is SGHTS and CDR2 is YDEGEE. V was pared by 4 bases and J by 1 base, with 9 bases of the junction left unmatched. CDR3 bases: TGTGCCAGCAGCATCCAACAGGGGGCATGGTCTGGGGCCAACGTCCTGACTTTC. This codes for CASSIQQGAWSGANVLTF.

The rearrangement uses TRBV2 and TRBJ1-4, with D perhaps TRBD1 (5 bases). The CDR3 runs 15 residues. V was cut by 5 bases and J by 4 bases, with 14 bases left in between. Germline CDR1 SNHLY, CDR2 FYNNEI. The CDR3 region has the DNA TGTGCCAGCAGTCCCCTGCGGGGGGGTAATGAAAAACTGTTTTTT. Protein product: CASSPLRGGNEKLFF. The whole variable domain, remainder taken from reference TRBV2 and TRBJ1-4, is EPEVTQTPSHQVTQMGQEVILRCVPISNHLYFYWYRQILGQKVEFLVSFYNNEISEKSEIFDDQFSVERPDGSNFTLKIRSTKLEDSAMYFCASSPLRGGNEKLFFGSGTQLSVL.

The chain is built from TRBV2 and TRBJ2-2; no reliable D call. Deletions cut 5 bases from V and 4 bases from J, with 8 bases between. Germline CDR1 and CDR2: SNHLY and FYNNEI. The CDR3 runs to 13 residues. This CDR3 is CASSSEFTGELFF. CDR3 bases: TGTGCCAGCAGTTCCGAGTTCACCGGGGAGCTGTTTTTT.

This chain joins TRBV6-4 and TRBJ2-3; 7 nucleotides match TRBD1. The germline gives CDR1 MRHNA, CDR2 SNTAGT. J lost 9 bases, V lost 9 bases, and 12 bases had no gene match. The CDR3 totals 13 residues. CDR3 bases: TGTGCCAGTGCCCGAGAACAGGGGCGGACGCAGTATTTT. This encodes CASAREQGRTQYF.

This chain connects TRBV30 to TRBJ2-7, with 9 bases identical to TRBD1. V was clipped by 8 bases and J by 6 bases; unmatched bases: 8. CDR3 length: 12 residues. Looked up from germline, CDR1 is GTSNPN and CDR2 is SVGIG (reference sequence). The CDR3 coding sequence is TGTGCCCGCGGGACAGGGAGGCGCGAGCAGTACTTC. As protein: CARGTGRREQYF.

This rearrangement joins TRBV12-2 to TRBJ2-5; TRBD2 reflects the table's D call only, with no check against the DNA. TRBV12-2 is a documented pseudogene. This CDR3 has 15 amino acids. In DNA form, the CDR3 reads TGTGCAAGTCGCTTACTCATCCAGCACGGGAAGACCCAGTACTTC. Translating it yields CASRLLIQHGKTQYF.

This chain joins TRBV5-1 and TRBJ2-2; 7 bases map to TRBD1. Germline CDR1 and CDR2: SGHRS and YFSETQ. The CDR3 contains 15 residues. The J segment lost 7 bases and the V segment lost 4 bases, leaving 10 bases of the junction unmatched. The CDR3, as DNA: TGCGCCAGCAGCCCCGACAGGGTTCCGGTCGGGGAGCTGTTTTTT. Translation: CASSPDRVPVGELFF.

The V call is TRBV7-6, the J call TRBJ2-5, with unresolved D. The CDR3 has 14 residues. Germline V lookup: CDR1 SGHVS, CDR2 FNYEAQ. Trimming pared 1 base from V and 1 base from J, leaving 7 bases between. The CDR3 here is CASSLDGSQETQYF. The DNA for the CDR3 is TGTGCCAGCAGCTTAGACGGAAGCCAAGAGACCCAGTACTTC.

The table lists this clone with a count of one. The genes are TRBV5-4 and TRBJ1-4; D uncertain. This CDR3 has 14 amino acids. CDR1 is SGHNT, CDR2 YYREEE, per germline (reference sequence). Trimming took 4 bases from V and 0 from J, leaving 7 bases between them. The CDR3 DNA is TGTGCCAGCAGCCGATATGCAACTAATGAAAAACTGTTTTTT. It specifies CASSRYATNEKLFF.

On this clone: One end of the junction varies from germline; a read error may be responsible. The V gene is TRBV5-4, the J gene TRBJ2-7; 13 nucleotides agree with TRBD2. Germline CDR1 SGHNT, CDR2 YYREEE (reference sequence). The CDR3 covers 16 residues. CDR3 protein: CASSLAGTSGEFGLDF. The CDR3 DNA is TGTGCCAGCAGCTTGGCGGGGACTAGCGGGGAGTTTGGGCTAGACTTC. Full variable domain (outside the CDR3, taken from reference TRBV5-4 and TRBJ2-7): ETGVTQSPTHLIKTRGQQVTLRCSSQSGHNTVSWYQQALGQGPQFIFQYYREEENGRGNFPPRFSGLQFPNYSSELNVNALELDDSALYLCASSLAGTSGEFGLDFGPGTRLTVT.

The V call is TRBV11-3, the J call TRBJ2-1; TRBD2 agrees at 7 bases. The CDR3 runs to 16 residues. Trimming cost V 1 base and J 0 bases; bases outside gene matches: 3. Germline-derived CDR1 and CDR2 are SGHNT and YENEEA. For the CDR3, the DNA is TGTGCCAGCAGCTTAGGCGGCGGGAGCTCCTACAATGAGCAGTTCTTC. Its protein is CASSLGGGSSYNEQFF.

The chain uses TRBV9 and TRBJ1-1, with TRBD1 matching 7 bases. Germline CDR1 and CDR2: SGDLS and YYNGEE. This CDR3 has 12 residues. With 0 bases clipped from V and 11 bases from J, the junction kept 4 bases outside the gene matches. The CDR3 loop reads CASSVETGDAFF. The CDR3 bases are TGTGCCAGCAGCGTAGAAACAGGGGACGCTTTCTTT.